The rows below give T cell receptor beta chains drawn from one sample of a study of shared clonotypes between healthy human individuals. Libraries were prepared by immunoSEQ multiplex PCR; TCRdb keeps only in-frame clonotypes and omits some of them. This sample has about 1.1 million clones; 70% to 80% occur once, and the top ten carry roughly 0.9%. The sample comprised memory CD4+ T cells from PBMCs. These receptors were collected from a man younger than 30 in good health. Some clones in this sample may be carry-over from other donors' samples. Each CDR3 is given with its conserved first and last residue. A D gene is named only where the DNA matches it firmly. Clone size, where shown, is once, few, many, or a class for clones that have expanded.

clone_size	v_call	j_call	d_call	cdr3_nt	cdr3_aa
-	TRBV5-4	TRBJ1-4	-	TGTGCCAGCACTCTTAGGGGCGGCCCGGGGTGGAAGTTT	CASTLRGGPGWKF
few	TRBV4-3	TRBJ2-1	-	TGCGCCAGCAGCCAGGACGAGGGACTCTACAATGAGCAGTTCTTC	CASSQDEGLYNEQFF
-	TRBV10-3	TRBJ1-4	-	TGTGCCAGGGACGGGAATCTGAAGGTAGTGAGTGAAAAACTGTTTTTT	CARDGNLKVVSEKLFF
-	TRBV6-4	TRBJ1-5	TRBD1	TGTGCCAGCACAAGGGGGCCTCATCAGCCCCAGCATTTT	CASTRGPHQPQHF
-	TRBV4-2	TRBJ2-1	-	TGTGCCAGCAGCAAGGCCCTTCCAAGCTCCTACAATGAGCAGTTCTTC	CASSKALPSSYNEQFF
-	TRBV11-1	TRBJ2-1	-	TGTGCCAGCAGCCAGTCGACCTACTACAATGAGCAGTTCTTC	CASSQSTYYNEQFF
-	TRBV7-3	TRBJ2-5	TRBD2	TGTGCCAGCAGCTTAGCAGCGGGAGTTAGGGAGACCCAGTACTTC	CASSLAAGVRETQYF
once	TRBV4-2	TRBJ2-5	TRBD2	TGTGCCAGCAGCCAAGTAAGCCGCGGAAGCGGGAGAGGAGAGACCCAGTACTTC	CASSQVSRGSGRGETQYF
once	TRBV5-4	TRBJ1-2	-	TGTGCCAGCAGTTTAGGGACCGCCAACTATGGCTACACCTTC	CASSLGTANYGYTF
-	TRBV5-1	TRBJ2-3	TRBD2	TGCGCCAGCAGCTCGGGGACTAGCGGGAGCACAGATACGCAGTATTTT	CASSSGTSGSTDTQYF
-	TRBV18	TRBJ2-1	-	TGTGCCAGCTCGACCAGGGCAGGGGCCCACAATGAGCAGTTCTTC	CASSTRAGAHNEQFF
few	TRBV19	TRBJ1-5	-	TGTGCCAGTAGAGGGGTTTATAGCAATCAGCCCCAGCATTTT	CASRGVYSNQPQHF
-	TRBV11-3	TRBJ1-4	-	TGTGCCAGCAGCCCCGGGACATCACCTGAAGAAAAACTGTTTTTT	CASSPGTSPEEKLFF
-	TRBV2	TRBJ2-2	-	TGTGCCAGCATGCTCGGGGTATCGAACACCGGGGAGCTGTTTTTT	CASMLGVSNTGELFF
-	TRBV19	TRBJ2-1	-	TGTGCCAGTAGCGGCGGGACCAGATTAAGTTACAATGAGCAGTTCTTC	CASSGGTRLSYNEQFF
few	TRBV10-1	TRBJ1-5	-	TGCGCCAGTCCGGGACCCCAAGGTAATCAGCCCCAGCATTTT	CASPGPQGNQPQHF
-	TRBV7-2	TRBJ2-7	TRBD2	TGTGCCAGCAGCTTACTGACTAGCTTCCGTGGTGAGCAGTACTTC	CASSLLTSFRGEQYF
-	TRBV5-4	TRBJ2-3	TRBD2	TGTGCCAGCAGCTCGCCGACTAGCGGGAGCACAGATACGCAGTATTTT	CASSSPTSGSTDTQYF
-	TRBV29-1	TRBJ2-3	-	TGCAGCGTTGAAAGGAGTGGCGGCACAGATACGCAGTATTTT	CSVERSGGTDTQYF
-	TRBV2	TRBJ1-2	TRBD1	TGTGCCAGCAGTGATCCGGACAGGGGAGGTGATGGCTACACCTTC	CASSDPDRGGDGYTF
once	TRBV18	TRBJ1-1	TRBD1	TGTGCCAGCTCGCGGGACAGCTCGAACACTGAAGCTTTCTTT	CASSRDSSNTEAFF
-	TRBV5-1	TRBJ2-1	-	TGCGCCAGCAGCTCGGGGACCCGAAGCAGAGAGCAGTTCTTC	CASSSGTRSREQFF
-	TRBV5-4	TRBJ2-1	TRBD2	TGTGCCAGCAGCTTGGATGGGACTAGCTTGGCCAATGAGCAGTTCTTC	CASSLDGTSLANEQFF
-	TRBV11-2	TRBJ2-3	-	TGTGCCAGCAGCTCCACTGGTACGACGCAGTATTTT	CASSSTGTTQYF